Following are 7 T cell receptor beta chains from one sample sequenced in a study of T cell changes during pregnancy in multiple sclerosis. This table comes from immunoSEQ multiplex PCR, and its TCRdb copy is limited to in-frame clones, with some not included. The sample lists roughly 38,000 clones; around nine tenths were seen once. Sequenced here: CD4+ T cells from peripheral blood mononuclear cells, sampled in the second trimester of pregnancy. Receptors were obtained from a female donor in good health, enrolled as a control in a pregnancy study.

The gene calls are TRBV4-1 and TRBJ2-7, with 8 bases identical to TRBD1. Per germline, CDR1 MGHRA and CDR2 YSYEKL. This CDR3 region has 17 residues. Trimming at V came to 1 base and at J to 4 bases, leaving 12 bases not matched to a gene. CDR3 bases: TGCGCCAGCAGCCAAGTCCCCCCTGGACAGGGAGGATACGAGCAGTACTTC. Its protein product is CASSQVPPGQGGYEQYF.

Here the CDR3 DNA reads TGTGCCAGCACCATCCGAGGAGGGCCCTTCTACGAGCAGTACTTC. Its protein is CASTIRGGPFYEQYF. The rearrangement uses TRBV27 and TRBJ2-7; weak D call: TRBD2 (6 bases). Germline V gives CDR1 MNHEY, CDR2 SMNVEV (reference sequence). The CDR3 length is 15 residues. V was cut by 7 bases and J by 3 bases, with 19 bases left in between.

This CDR3 reads CASSPGQGIEAFF. The CDR3 nucleotides read TGTGCCAGCAGCCCCGGACAGGGGATTGAAGCTTTCTTT. This chain uses TRBV6-5 with TRBJ1-1; 9 bases fit TRBD1. From germline, CDR1 is MNHEY and CDR2 SVGAGI. The ends lost 6 bases at V and 7 bases at J; junction bases unmatched: 6. CDR3 size: 13 residues.

The chain's CDR3 is CASRLGGRGNTEAFF. The CDR3 DNA reads TGTGCCAGCAGACTGGGAGGGCGGGGGAACACTGAAGCTTTCTTT. The chain carries TRBV5-5 and TRBJ1-1; D unclear. V lost 5 bases, J lost 1 base, and 15 bases lay in between. The germline V gene has CDR1 SGHKS and CDR2 YYEKEE (reference sequence). The CDR3 is 15 residues long.

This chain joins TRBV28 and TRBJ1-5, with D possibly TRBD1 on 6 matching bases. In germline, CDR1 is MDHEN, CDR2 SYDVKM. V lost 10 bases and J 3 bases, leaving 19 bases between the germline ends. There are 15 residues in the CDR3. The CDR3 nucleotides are TGTGCCACCGAGCAGGGGCGACAGTACAATCAGCCCCAGCATTTT. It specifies CATEQGRQYNQPQHF.

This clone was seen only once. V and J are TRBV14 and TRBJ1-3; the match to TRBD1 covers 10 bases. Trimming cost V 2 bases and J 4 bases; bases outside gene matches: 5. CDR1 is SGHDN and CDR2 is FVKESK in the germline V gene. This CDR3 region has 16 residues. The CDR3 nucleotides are TGTGCCAGCAGCCAATCGGGACAGGGGATCGGAAACACCATATATTTT. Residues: CASSQSGQGIGNTIYF.

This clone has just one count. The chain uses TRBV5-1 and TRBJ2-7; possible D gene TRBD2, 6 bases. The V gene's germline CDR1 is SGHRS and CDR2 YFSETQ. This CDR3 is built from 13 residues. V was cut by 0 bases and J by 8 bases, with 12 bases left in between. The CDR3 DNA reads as TGCGCCAGCAGCTTGGGCCGGAGGGACCAGCAGTACTTC. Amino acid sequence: CASSLGRRDQQYF.